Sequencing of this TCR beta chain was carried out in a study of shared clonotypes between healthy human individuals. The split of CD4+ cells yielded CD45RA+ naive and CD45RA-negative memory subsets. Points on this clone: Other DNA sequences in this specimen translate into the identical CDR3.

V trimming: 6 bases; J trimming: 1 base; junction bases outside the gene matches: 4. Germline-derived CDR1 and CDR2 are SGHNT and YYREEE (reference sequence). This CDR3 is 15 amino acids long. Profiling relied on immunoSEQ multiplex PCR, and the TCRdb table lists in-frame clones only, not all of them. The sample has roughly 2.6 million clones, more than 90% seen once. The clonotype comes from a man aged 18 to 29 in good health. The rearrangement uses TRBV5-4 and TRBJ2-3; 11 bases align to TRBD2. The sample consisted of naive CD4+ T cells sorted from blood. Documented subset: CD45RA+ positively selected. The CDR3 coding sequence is TGTGCCAGCACCATACTAGCGGGGGGCACAGATACGCAGTATTTT. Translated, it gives CASTILAGGTDTQYF.